The 23 T cell receptor beta chains reported below all come from one sample, sequenced in a study of cytomegalovirus exposure and HLA in healthy donors. Vbeta (60) and Jbeta (13) primers were used in the PCR. Only in-frame clones appear in the TCRdb table, and some are missing; sequencing was by immunoSEQ multiplex PCR. The profile shows about 230,000 clones, about 84% of them singletons. The sequenced material came from PBMCs. All receptors derive from a human donor in good health.

This clone was seen only once. A junction end diverges from the germline sequence, so it may reflect a read error. J is TRBJ2-7 and V is TRBV7-9, with 14 nucleotides matching TRBD2. Germline-derived CDR1 and CDR2 are SEHNR and FQNEAQ (reference sequence). The CDR3 contains 16 residues. CDR3 protein: CSSSLPGTSGGYEQYF. The CDR3 DNA follows: TGTTCCAGCAGCCTCCCAGGGACTAGCGGGGGTTACGAGCAGTACTTC.

As concerns this clone: A read error may account for a junction end that differs from germline. V and J are TRBV7-9 and TRBJ1-1, with a tentative D call TRBD1 (5 bases). The CDR3 is made up of 18 amino acids. CDR1 is SEHNR and CDR2 is FQNEAQ in the germline V gene (reference sequence). The DNA of the CDR3 is TGTTCCAGCAGCCCTGGGGGGTTAGGCAGACGAAGAAACACTGAAGCTTTCTTT. It is translated as CSSSPGGLGRRRNTEAFF.

This chain joins TRBV28 and TRBJ2-3; maybe TRBD1 (6 bases). This CDR3 is 14 amino acids long. Deletions cut 7 bases from V and 4 bases from J, with 15 bases between. Germline CDR1 reads MDHEN; CDR2 reads SYDVKM. The CDR3 loop reads CASTGAAGADTQYF. The CDR3 region has the DNA TGTGCCAGCACAGGGGCGGCCGGGGCAGATACGCAGTATTTT.

The CDR3 spells CASSTAETGVDEQYF. CDR3 sequence (DNA): TGTGCCAGCAGCACCGCCGAGACAGGGGTCGACGAGCAGTACTTC. This chain links TRBV7-9 with TRBJ2-7; TRBD1 matches 8 bases. CDR1 and CDR2 (germline): SEHNR, FQNEAQ (reference sequence). V shed 5 bases and J 5 bases; nucleotides not matched to a gene: 11. This CDR3 has 15 residues. The full variable domain, in which reference TRBV7-9 and TRBJ2-7 provide the parts outside the CDR3, is DTGVSQNPRHKITKRGQNVTFRCDPISEHNRLYWYRQTLGQGPEFLTYFQNEAQLEKSRLLSDRFSAERPKGSFSTLEIQRTEQGDSAMYLCASSTAETGVDEQYFGPGTRLTVT.

The CDR3, as DNA: TGTGCCTGGAGCCTAACCCGGGACACGGCGAACACCGGGGAGCTGTTTTTT. Protein: CAWSLTRDTANTGELFF. V is TRBV30 and J is TRBJ2-2; TRBD1 is a possible D gene (6 bases). V was cut by 3 bases and J by 0 bases, with 17 bases left in between. The CDR3 is 17 amino acids. CDR1 is GTSNPN and CDR2 is SVGIG in the germline V gene (reference sequence).

This clone was seen more than once but under ten times. The V gene is TRBV5-1, the J gene TRBJ2-7; 7 nucleotides align to TRBD2. Losses at the gene ends were 0 bases for V and 5 bases for J; bases not matched to a gene: 14. The CDR3 loop spans 17 amino acids. Germline CDR1 SGHRS, CDR2 YFSETQ. This CDR3 reads CASSLGGGPYNLHEQYF. The CDR3 bases are TGCGCCAGCAGCTTGGGGGGAGGGCCGTACAACCTACACGAGCAGTACTTC.

The chain links TRBV27 to TRBJ1-1; D possibly corresponds to TRBD1 (5 bases). V shed 2 bases and J shed 4 bases, with 11 bases lying between them. Germline CDR1 and CDR2: MNHEY and SMNVEV (reference sequence). The CDR3 has 14 amino acids. The CDR3 sequence is CASSLGGWGTEAFF. In nucleotides, the CDR3 is TGTGCCAGCAGTTTAGGGGGGTGGGGCACTGAAGCTTTCTTT.

V usage is TRBV6-5 and J usage is TRBJ2-4, with a tentative D call TRBD1 (5 bases). V was trimmed by 6 bases and J by 0 bases, leaving 9 bases between them. Germline V gene lookup returns CDR1 MNHEY and CDR2 SVGAGI. The CDR3 sequence is 14 residues long. In nucleotides, the CDR3 is TGTGCCAGCAGACCAGGGCTAGCCAAAAACATTCAGTACTTC. Translated: CASRPGLAKNIQYF.

The chain joins TRBV5-1 to TRBJ2-5; D is perhaps TRBD2 (6 bases). There are 17 residues in the CDR3. CDR1 is SGHRS, CDR2 YFSETQ, per germline. V lost 0 bases to trimming and J lost 2 bases, with 17 bases between them. In DNA, the CDR3 is TGCGCCAGCAGCTTGGGATCGGCGGCAGCGGGTCAAGAGACCCAGTACTTC. This gives the protein CASSLGSAAAGQETQYF.

The V call is TRBV7-9, the J call TRBJ2-7; D gene unclear. Germline V gene data show CDR1 as SEHNR and CDR2 as FQNEAQ (reference sequence). V shed 3 bases and J shed 6 bases, with 15 bases lying between them. CDR3 length equals 14 residues. CDR3 loop: CASSLSGRRGEQYF. DNA for the CDR3: TGTGCCAGCAGCTTGAGTGGCAGAAGAGGCGAGCAGTACTTC.

The V call is TRBV5-6, the J call TRBJ1-1, with 7 positions matching TRBD1. V trimming: 4 bases; J trimming: 5 bases; junction bases outside the gene matches: 11. The CDR3 length is 15 residues. Germline CDR1 is SGHDT and CDR2 is YYEEEE. The CDR3 reads CASSPFSTGMTEAFF. CDR3 DNA sequence: TGTGCCAGCAGCCCCTTCTCGACAGGGATGACTGAAGCTTTCTTT.

The J gene is TRBJ2-2, the V gene TRBV9, with 11 bases that match TRBD2. The CDR3 consists of 16 residues. Germline V gene lookup returns CDR1 SGDLS and CDR2 YYNGEE. Trimming cost V 4 bases and J 4 bases; bases outside gene matches: 6. The CDR3 nucleotides read TGTGCCAGCAGCCTCCGGACTAGCGGGCGCACCGGGGAGCTGTTTTTT. Its translation: CASSLRTSGRTGELFF.

The chain combines TRBV6-5 with TRBJ2-5, with TRBD2 matching 7 bases. With 5 bases clipped from V and 0 bases from J, the junction kept 3 bases outside the gene matches. Germline CDR1 and CDR2: MNHEY and SVGAGI. CDR3 length: 14 amino acids. The CDR3 nucleotides read TGTGCCAGCAGTACCCTAGCGGACCAAGAGACCCAGTACTTC. Protein product: CASSTLADQETQYF.

This clone has a single count. V usage is TRBV7-8 and J usage is TRBJ2-7; 10 bases match TRBD1. The length of the CDR3 is 15 residues. The junction had 4 bases not matched to a gene; V was cut back by 3 bases and J by 2 bases. Germline V gene lookup returns CDR1 SGHVS and CDR2 FQNEAQ. The CDR3 loop reads CASSFPGQGTYEQYF. CDR3 nucleotides: TGTGCCAGCAGCTTCCCGGGACAGGGGACCTACGAGCAGTACTTC.

This chain uses TRBV19 with TRBJ2-6, with 12 bases matching TRBD2. The CDR3 is made up of 17 amino acids. Germline CDR1 reads LNHDA; CDR2 reads SQIVND (reference sequence). J lost 2 bases, V lost 6 bases, and 5 bases had no gene match. Here the CDR3 DNA reads TGTGCCAGTAGCTTCGGACTAGCGGGGCCTGGGGCCAACGTCCTGACTTTC. Translation: CASSFGLAGPGANVLTF.

The rearrangement links TRBV6-1 to TRBJ2-1; the D gene is possibly TRBD2 (6 bases). Germline lookup yields CDR1 MNHNS and CDR2 SASEGT. V lost 2 bases and J lost 9, with 23 bases in between. The CDR3 spans 17 residues. DNA for the CDR3: TGTGCCAGCAGTGAAATGGCGGGGATGTGGAGGAGGTCTGAGCAGTTCTTC. Residues: CASSEMAGMWRRSEQFF.

The CDR3 is CAMLRRGRGQGNQPQHF. The CDR3 DNA reads as TGTGCAATGCTTAGACGGGGGCGGGGGCAAGGCAATCAGCCCCAGCATTTT. This chain connects TRBV7-7 to TRBJ1-5; possibly TRBD1 for D (6 bases). The CDR3 is 17 residues long. CDR1 is SSHAT and CDR2 is FNYEAQ in the germline V gene (reference sequence).

V gene TRBV6-5 combines with J gene TRBJ2-1, with TRBD2 as a possible D gene (5 bases). Germline V lookup: CDR1 MNHEY, CDR2 SVGAGI. The CDR3 extends over 15 amino acids. Trimming stripped 5 bases from V and 9 bases from J, with 20 bases between. The CDR3 DNA is TGTGCCAGCAGTCACCCGGGCCGGGGAAAGATTGAGCAGTTCTTC. Its protein product is CASSHPGRGKIEQFF.

The chain uses TRBV19 and TRBJ2-2; TRBD2 agrees at 7 bases. Trimming took 1 base from V and 0 from J; bases not matched to a gene: 8. This CDR3 contains 18 residues. Germline CDR1 reads LNHDA; CDR2 reads SQIVND (reference sequence). CDR3 sequence: CASSIGEGGKTNTGELFF. The CDR3 nucleotides read TGTGCCAGTAGTATAGGGGAGGGAGGGAAAACGAACACCGGGGAGCTGTTTTTT.

The chain recombines TRBV5-1 with TRBJ2-1, with 7 bases fitting TRBD2. The germline V gene encodes CDR1 SGHRS and CDR2 YFSETQ. CDR3 length: 16 amino acids. Trimming cost V 1 base and J 2 bases; bases outside gene matches: 6. The CDR3 DNA reads TGCGCCAGCAGCTTGAGGCCTAGCGGTCCCTACAATGAGCAGTTCTTC. This translates into CASSLRPSGPYNEQFF.

Written as DNA, the CDR3 is TGTGCCAGCAGCCTCGACAGGGCTAGCACAGATACGCAGTATTTT. It yields the protein CASSLDRASTDTQYF. This sequence joins TRBV7-3 and TRBJ2-3; 7 nucleotides align to TRBD1. Germline V gives CDR1 SGHTA, CDR2 FQGTGA. V lost 5 bases and J lost 0; bases outside the gene matches: 5. The length of the CDR3 is 15 residues.

The chain couples TRBV9 to TRBJ2-1, with TRBD2 matching 10 bases. Looked up from germline, CDR1 is SGDLS and CDR2 is YYNGEE. This CDR3 has 14 amino acids. V lost 0 bases and J lost 8; bases outside the gene matches: 2. DNA for the CDR3: TGTGCCAGCAGCGTAGGACTAGCGGGTTATGAGCAGTTCTTC. Its translation is CASSVGLAGYEQFF.

This chain links TRBV7-9 with TRBJ2-5, with D perhaps TRBD1 (6 bases). This CDR3 is built from 12 residues. The germline CDR1 and CDR2 sequences are SEHNR and FQNEAQ (reference sequence). V shed 6 bases and J shed 6 bases, with 11 bases lying between them. The CDR3 here is CASRIQGQTQYF. The CDR3 coding sequence is TGTGCCAGCAGGATACAGGGCCAGACCCAGTACTTC.